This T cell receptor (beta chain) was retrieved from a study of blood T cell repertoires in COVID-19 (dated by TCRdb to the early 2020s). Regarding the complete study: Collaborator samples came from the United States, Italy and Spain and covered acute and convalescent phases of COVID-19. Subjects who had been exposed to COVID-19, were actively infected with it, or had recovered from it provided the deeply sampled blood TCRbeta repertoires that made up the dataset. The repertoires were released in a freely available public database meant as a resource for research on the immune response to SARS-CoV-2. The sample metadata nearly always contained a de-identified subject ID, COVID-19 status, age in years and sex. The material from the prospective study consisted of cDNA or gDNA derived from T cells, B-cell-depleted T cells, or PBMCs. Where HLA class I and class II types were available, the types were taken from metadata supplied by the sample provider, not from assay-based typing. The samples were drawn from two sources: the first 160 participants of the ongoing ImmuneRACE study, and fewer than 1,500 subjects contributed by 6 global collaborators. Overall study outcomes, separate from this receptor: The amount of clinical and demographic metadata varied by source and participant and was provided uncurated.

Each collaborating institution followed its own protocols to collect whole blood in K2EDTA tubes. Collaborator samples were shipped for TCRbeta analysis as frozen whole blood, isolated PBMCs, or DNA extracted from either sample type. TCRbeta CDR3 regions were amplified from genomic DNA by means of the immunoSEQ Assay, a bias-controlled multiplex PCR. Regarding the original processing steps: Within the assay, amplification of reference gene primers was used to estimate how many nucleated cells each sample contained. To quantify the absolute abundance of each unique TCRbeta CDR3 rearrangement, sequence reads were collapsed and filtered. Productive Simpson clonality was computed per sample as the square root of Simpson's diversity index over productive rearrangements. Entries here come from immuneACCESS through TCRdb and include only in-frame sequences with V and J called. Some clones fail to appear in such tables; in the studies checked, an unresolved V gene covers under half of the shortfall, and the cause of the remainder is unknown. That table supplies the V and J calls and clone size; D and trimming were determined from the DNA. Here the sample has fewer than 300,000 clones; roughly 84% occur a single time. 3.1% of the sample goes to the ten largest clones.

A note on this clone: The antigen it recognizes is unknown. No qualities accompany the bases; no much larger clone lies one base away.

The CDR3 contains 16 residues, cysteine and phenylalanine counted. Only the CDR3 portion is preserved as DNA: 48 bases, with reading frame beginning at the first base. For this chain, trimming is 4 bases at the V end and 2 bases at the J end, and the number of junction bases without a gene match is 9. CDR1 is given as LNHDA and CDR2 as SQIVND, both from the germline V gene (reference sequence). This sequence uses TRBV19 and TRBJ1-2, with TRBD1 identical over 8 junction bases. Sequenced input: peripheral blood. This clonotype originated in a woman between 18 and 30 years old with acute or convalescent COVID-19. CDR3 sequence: CASSTMGQVHNYGYTF. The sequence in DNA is TGTGCCAGTAGTACGATGGGACAGGTCCACAACTATGGCTACACCTTC.